Described below is a single TCR beta chain sequence and its context. Germline V CDR1 and CDR2: SGHNT, YENEEA. CDR3 length: 16 amino acids. The germline V and J ends were trimmed by 0 bases and 6 bases, with 14 bases remaining between them. Data came from immunoSEQ multiplex PCR; TCRdb stores just in-frame clones and leaves some out. The data hold some 30,000 clones, with around 90% observed a single time. These data originate in a study of T cell changes during pregnancy in multiple sclerosis. The chain is built from TRBV11-3 and TRBJ2-2; D is possibly TRBD1 (5 bases). This clonotype was sampled from a female donor with multiple sclerosis, enrolled in a pregnancy study. Sequenced here: CD8+ T cells from peripheral blood mononuclear cells, sampled before pregnancy. The CDR3 nucleotides read TGTGCCAGCAGCTTAGAGGACAAAGGGTCCCCCGGGGAGCTGTTTTTT. It codes for CASSLEDKGSPGELFF.